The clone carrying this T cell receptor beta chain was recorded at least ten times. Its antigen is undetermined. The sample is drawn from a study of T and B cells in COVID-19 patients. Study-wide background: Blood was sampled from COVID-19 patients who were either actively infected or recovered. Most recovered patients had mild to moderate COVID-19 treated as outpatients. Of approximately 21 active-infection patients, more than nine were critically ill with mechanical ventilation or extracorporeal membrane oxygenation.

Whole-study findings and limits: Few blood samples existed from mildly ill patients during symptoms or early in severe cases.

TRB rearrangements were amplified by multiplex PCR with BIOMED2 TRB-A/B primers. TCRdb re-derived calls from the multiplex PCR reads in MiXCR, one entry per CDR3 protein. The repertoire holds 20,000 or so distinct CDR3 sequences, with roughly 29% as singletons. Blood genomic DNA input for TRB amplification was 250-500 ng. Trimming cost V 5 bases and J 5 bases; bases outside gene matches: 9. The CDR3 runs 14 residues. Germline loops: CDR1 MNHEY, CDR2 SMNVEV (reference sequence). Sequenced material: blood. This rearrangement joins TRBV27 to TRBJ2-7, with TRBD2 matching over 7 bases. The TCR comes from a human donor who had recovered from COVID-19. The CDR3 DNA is TGTGCCAGCAGTACGGGGGGAGGGAGGAACGAGCAGTACTTC. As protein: CASSTGGGRNEQYF.